What follows describes a single T cell receptor beta chain. The sample originates from a study of blood T cell repertoires in COVID-19. Across the whole study: There were acute and convalescent COVID-19 samples, and they came from the United States, Italy and Spain. PBMCs, B-cell-depleted T cells, or T cells were the source of the cDNA or gDNA that made up the material.

With 4 bases clipped from V and 1 base from J, the junction kept 2 bases outside the gene matches. The germline gives CDR1 SGHDN, CDR2 FVKESK. The CDR3 contains 15 residues. In the original analysis: Using reference gene primer amplification, nucleated cell counts were estimated. Profiled with immunoSEQ multiplex PCR; TCRdb holds only in-frame clones, not every one. For V, J and clone size, that table is used; D and trimming come from the DNA. The sample yields around 140,000 clones, roughly 91% seen once. The clonotype originates from a man between 50 and 59 years old with active or convalescent COVID-19. The chain is built from TRBV14 and TRBJ2-7, with 12 bases fitting TRBD2. Sequencing was done on a sample of peripheral blood. CDR3 nucleotides: TGTGCCAGCAGCCGACTAGCGGGAGAGTCCTACGAGCAGTACTTC. Its protein is CASSRLAGESYEQYF.